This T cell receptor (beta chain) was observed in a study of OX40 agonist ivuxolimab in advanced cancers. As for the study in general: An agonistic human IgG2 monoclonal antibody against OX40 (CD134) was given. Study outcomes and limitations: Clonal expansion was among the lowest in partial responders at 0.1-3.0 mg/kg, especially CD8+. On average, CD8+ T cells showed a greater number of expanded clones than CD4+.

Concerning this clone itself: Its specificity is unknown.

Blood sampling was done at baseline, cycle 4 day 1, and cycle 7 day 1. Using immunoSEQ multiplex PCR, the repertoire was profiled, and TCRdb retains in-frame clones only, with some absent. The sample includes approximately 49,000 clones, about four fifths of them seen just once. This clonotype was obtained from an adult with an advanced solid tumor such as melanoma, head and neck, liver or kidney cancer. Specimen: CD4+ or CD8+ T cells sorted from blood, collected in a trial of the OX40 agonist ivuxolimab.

The CDR3 protein is CASSQDARNYGYTF. The DNA for the CDR3 is TGCGCCAGCAGCCAAGATGCGCGGAACTATGGCTACACCTTC. This chain links TRBV4-3 with TRBJ1-2, with D uncertain. Per germline, CDR1 LGHNA and CDR2 YSLEER. V was pared by 0 bases and J by 2 bases, with 7 bases between. The CDR3 runs 14 residues.